This T cell receptor (beta chain) originates from a study of cytotoxic CD8 clonotypes in ibrutinib-treated CLL. Study-wide results and caveats: Samples were collected at differing times from sustained-remission and progressing patients. Clonality increased at ibrutinib response and stayed stable in sustained remission. At progression, however, it fell back toward baseline.

The germline CDR1 and CDR2 sequences are SNHLY and FYNNEI. V lost 7 bases, J lost 1 base, and 4 bases stayed unmatched. The CDR3 is 14 amino acids. In the case of this clone: What it binds is unknown.

Researchers set a sequencing depth target of 1 in 200,000 to 1 in 1 million T cells. The table came from immunoSEQ multiplex PCR; TCRdb's copy has only in-frame clones and leaves some out. Of approximately 130,000 clones in the sample, about 85% were seen once. This clonotype was obtained from a human donor with chronic lymphocytic leukemia. This material consisted of PBMCs, taken after 24 months of ibrutinib treatment. This rearrangement joins TRBV2 to TRBJ2-3, with 8 nucleotides matching TRBD2. The CDR3 reads CASMSGGGTDTQYF. CDR3 DNA sequence: TGTGCCAGCATGTCGGGGGGGGGCACAGATACGCAGTATTTT.